This is a list of T cell receptor beta chains from one sample in a study of PD-L1 blockade in urothelial cancer. Produced via immunoSEQ multiplex PCR; TCRdb's table is partial and in-frame only. The sample carries more than 30,000 clones, 80% to 90% recorded once. This specimen consisted of PBMCs, obtained around atezolizumab (anti-PD-L1) treatment. The receptors come from a man aged 55 to 69 with urothelial cancer. Each CDR3 is given with its conserved first and last residue. A D gene is named only where the DNA matches it firmly. Size is stated for part of the rows, as once, few or many counts, or as a class when the clone is expanded.

CDR3 DNA,CDR3 protein,V gene,clone size,D gene,J gene
TGCGCCAGCAGCTATGACAGGGTGGGCACTGAAGCTTTCTTT,CASSYDRVGTEAFF,TRBV5-1,.,TRBD1,TRBJ1-1
TGCGCCAGCAGTAAGACTAGCGGGAGCCCCTACGAGCAGTACTTC,CASSKTSGSPYEQYF,TRBV10-1,.,TRBD2,TRBJ2-7
TGTGCCAGCAGCCAGGAGGGCGGGGGTACCAAAAACATTCAGTACTTC,CASSQEGGGTKNIQYF,TRBV7-9,.,TRBD2,TRBJ2-4
TGTGCCAGCAGCTTAGTCGGACAGGGGGTTAATTACTATGGCTACACCTTC,CASSLVGQGVNYYGYTF,TRBV7-2,.,TRBD1,TRBJ1-2
TGTGCCAGCAGCCGTCCGGGCGGGGACTATGGCTACACCTTC,CASSRPGGDYGYTF,TRBV7-2,once,.,TRBJ1-2
TGTGCCACCAGCAGAGATCGTCCTGTCTGGGGGCTAAGTACTGAAGCTTTCTTT,CATSRDRPVWGLSTEAFF,TRBV15,.,.,TRBJ1-1
TGTGCCAGCAGCTTAGCTAGCGGGGAGCAGTTCTTC,CASSLASGEQFF,TRBV11-3,.,TRBD2,TRBJ2-1
TGTGCCAGCAGCCAAGGCCCGGGGTCTTCACCCCTCCACTTT,CASSQGPGSSPLHF,TRBV4-2,.,.,TRBJ1-6
TGTGCCAGCCTAGGACTAGCGGGGCACAATGAGCAGTTCTTC,CASLGLAGHNEQFF,TRBV19,.,TRBD2,TRBJ2-1
TGTGCCAGCAGTGCGACTAGCAGGAATTCCTACGAGCAGTACTTC,CASSATSRNSYEQYF,TRBV6-1,.,TRBD2,TRBJ2-7
TGTGCCAGCAGTGAAGCGCAACAGTTCTACGAGCAGTACTTC,CASSEAQQFYEQYF,TRBV6-1,.,.,TRBJ2-7
TGTGCCAGTAGTTGGCGGTTCGGCAATCAGCCCCAGCATTTT,CASSWRFGNQPQHF,TRBV19,.,.,TRBJ1-5
TGTGCCTGGAGTGTCCGGCGGGGGCAGTTCTTC,CAWSVRRGQFF,TRBV30,.,.,TRBJ2-1
TGTGCCAGCAGCTTTGTCAGAAATTCACCCCTCCACTTT,CASSFVRNSPLHF,TRBV7-6,few,.,TRBJ1-6
TGTGCCATCAGTGAGAGTGGCGGGTACACCTACGAGCAGTACTTC,CAISESGGYTYEQYF,TRBV10-3,.,.,TRBJ2-7
TGTGCCTGGGGAATCCTAGGGGCTTGGACCCAGTACTTC,CAWGILGAWTQYF,TRBV30,.,.,TRBJ2-5
TGCGCCAGCAGCCAAGAACCAGCGGGGACCACAGATACGCAGTATTTT,CASSQEPAGTTDTQYF,TRBV4-3,.,TRBD2,TRBJ2-3
TGTGCCAGCAGCTTAGTCGCGGGATCTAATGAAAAACTGTTTTTT,CASSLVAGSNEKLFF,TRBV7-9,.,.,TRBJ1-4
TGTGCCAGCAGCGTAAAGCCTGAGGGAGCGGATGAGCAGTTCTTC,CASSVKPEGADEQFF,TRBV6-4,once,.,TRBJ2-1
TGTGCCAGCAGTGTCAGGGGGGAAAAACTGTTTTTT,CASSVRGEKLFF,TRBV6-1,.,TRBD1,TRBJ1-4
TGTGCCTGGAAATCTGGCAGGGCTGAAAAACTGTTTTTT,CAWKSGRAEKLFF,TRBV30,.,.,TRBJ1-4
TGTGCCAGCAGCTACACTTCTCCGGACAGACACCTTTATGGCTACACCTTC,CASSYTSPDRHLYGYTF,TRBV11-2,.,.,TRBJ1-2
TGTGCCAGCAGCTTAGCGCGTATGACTAGCACAGATACGCAGTATTTT,CASSLARMTSTDTQYF,TRBV7-2,.,.,TRBJ2-3
TGTGCCAGCAGCTTAGATGGGGAGTTAGCGGGGGGGTACAATGAGCAGTTCTTC,CASSLDGELAGGYNEQFF,TRBV11-3,.,TRBD2,TRBJ2-1
TGTGCCAGCAGCTTGGAACAGGCATGGGATTCACCCCTCCACTTT,CASSLEQAWDSPLHF,TRBV5-4,.,.,TRBJ1-6
TGTGCCAGCAGCTTGGTCCCTAGCGGGTTTGGTGCCGGGGAGCTGTTTTTT,CASSLVPSGFGAGELFF,TRBV13,.,TRBD2,TRBJ2-2
TGTGCTAGTGGTTTGGTAAGGGGGGGGAATTCTGAAGCTTTCTTT,CASGLVRGGNSEAFF,TRBV12-5,.,.,TRBJ1-1
TGTGCCAGCAGCCCCTGGATCGGGTCAGCTGCTGAAGCTTTCTTT,CASSPWIGSAAEAFF,TRBV7-3,few,.,TRBJ1-1
TGCACCAGCACCCCAAGGATCCGGAGAGCAGATACGCAGTATTTT,CTSTPRIRRADTQYF,TRBV1,few,.,TRBJ2-3
TGTGCCAGCAGCTTCATCGGGACTCGTAATGAAAAACTGTTTTTT,CASSFIGTRNEKLFF,TRBV5-6,.,.,TRBJ1-4
TGTGCCAGCAGCTTGGTGGACAGGGGGCCGCCTAACTATGGCTACACCTTC,CASSLVDRGPPNYGYTF,TRBV5-5,.,TRBD1,TRBJ1-2
TGTGCCAGCCGCGGACTAGCGGCCAAAGAGACCCAGTACTTC,CASRGLAAKETQYF,TRBV27,.,TRBD2,TRBJ2-5
TGTGCCATCAGTGACTCAGGGGACTCTGGGGCCAACGTCCTGACTTTC,CAISDSGDSGANVLTF,TRBV10-3,.,.,TRBJ2-6
TGTGCCAGCAGCCAACCCGGACAGATTGAAGCTTTCTTT,CASSQPGQIEAFF,TRBV14,.,.,TRBJ1-1
TGTGCCAGCAGTGCAGCGGGACAGCTAAATTCACCCCTCCACTTT,CASSAAGQLNSPLHF,TRBV2,.,TRBD1,TRBJ1-6
TGTGCCATCAGTGATGGGGAGCGGGGGCCCACAGATACGCAGTATTTT,CAISDGERGPTDTQYF,TRBV10-3,few,TRBD2,TRBJ2-3
TGTGCCACCAGCGCTCGGACAGGGGCACATAGTTCACCCCTCCACTTT,CATSARTGAHSSPLHF,TRBV15,.,TRBD1,TRBJ1-6
TGTGCCACCAGCAGAGATCGAAGCGTCTCCTACGAGCAGTACTTC,CATSRDRSVSYEQYF,TRBV15,.,.,TRBJ2-7
TGTGCCAGTAGTATAGCCCCACTAGCGGGGCCCCCGGGTGGTACGCAGTATTTT,CASSIAPLAGPPGGTQYF,TRBV19,few,TRBD2,TRBJ2-3
TGCGCCAGCAGTGAGCTACGGGGGGGGGTAACGAACAATGAGCAGTTCTTC,CASSELRGGVTNNEQFF,TRBV10-1,.,TRBD2,TRBJ2-1
TGTGCCACTTCTTCCTTAGGGGGGGGGCTGAACGAGCAGTACTTC,CATSSLGGGLNEQYF,TRBV19,.,.,TRBJ2-7
TGTGCCAGTAGTACCCCGACAGGGATTGGAAACACCATATATTTT,CASSTPTGIGNTIYF,TRBV19,.,TRBD1,TRBJ1-3
TGTGCCAGCAGTACCAGGGGTGGCACAGATACGCAGTATTTT,CASSTRGGTDTQYF,TRBV6-1,.,.,TRBJ2-3
TGTGCCAGCGGACGGGACACAGGTTCTTATGGGGAGCTGTTTTTT,CASGRDTGSYGELFF,TRBV9,.,.,TRBJ2-2
TGTGCCAGCAGTCAACTAGCGGGGGGCATCACAGATACGCAGTATTTT,CASSQLAGGITDTQYF,TRBV7-9,.,TRBD2,TRBJ2-3
TGTGCCAGCAGTCGGACAGGGGAAAATCAGCCCCAGCATTTT,CASSRTGENQPQHF,TRBV6-5,.,TRBD1,TRBJ1-5
TGTGCCAGCAGCTACATAGCGGGGGGGCCTCGCAATGAGCAGTTCTTC,CASSYIAGGPRNEQFF,TRBV5-4,.,TRBD2,TRBJ2-1